This T cell receptor (beta chain) was sequenced for a study of PD-1 blockade in mismatch repair-deficient tumors. Profiled with immunoSEQ multiplex PCR; TCRdb holds only in-frame clones, not every one. The sample records some 110,000 clones, over 60% being singletons. CDR3 length equals 13 residues. V was trimmed by 7 bases and J by 1 base, leaving 11 bases between them. Germline CDR1 MNHEY, CDR2 SVGAGI. TCR sequencing covered a few patients who responded to pembrolizumab. The V and J genes are TRBV6-5 and TRBJ2-7; tentatively, D is TRBD2 (5 bases). Sample: peripheral blood, taken around 60 weeks after starting pembrolizumab. The TCR sequence derives from an adult with mismatch repair-deficient cancer. CDR3 in DNA: TGTGCCAGCACCGAGGACTGGTCCTACGAGCAGTACTTC. Protein product: CASTEDWSYEQYF.